This T cell receptor (beta chain) was obtained from a study of Graves' ophthalmopathy and Graves' hyperthyroidism. Trimming took 7 bases from V and 3 from J, leaving 15 bases between them. Germline V gives CDR1 SNHLY, CDR2 FYNNEI. This CDR3 has 14 amino acids. TCR beta CDR3 regions were amplified from RNA transcripts. HTBI primers primed a first-round RT-PCR, and a second-round multiplex PCR followed. TCRdb ran MiXCR on the multiplex PCR reads and lists one entry per CDR3 protein. The table includes almost 750,000 distinct CDR3 sequences, about 44% detected once. Sequenced sample: peripheral blood. The V gene is TRBV2, the J gene TRBJ2-5; D is perhaps TRBD1 (5 bases). The receptor's source is an adult man with Graves' ophthalmopathy. CDR3 region: CASKFREIEETQYF. In DNA, the CDR3 is TGTGCCAGCAAATTCAGGGAAATAGAAGAGACCCAGTACTTC.